The T cell receptor beta chain described here comes from a study of cytomegalovirus exposure and HLA in healthy donors. General study points: The authors confirmed in vitro that a few CMV-associated chains were specific for CMV antigens. Relative to the approximately 680-donor mean, N-insertions were reportedly fewer in an Asian-associated ancestry cluster in a later analysis. Altogether, about 160 TCR beta chains were recorded as cytomegalovirus-associated.

As regards this clone: Its specificity is unknown. At one of its ends the junction is not consistent with the germline gene, which may arise from a read error.

The CDR3 covers 14 residues. The germline gives CDR1 ENHRY, CDR2 SYGVKD. PCR employed 60 Vbeta and 13 Jbeta primers. Sequencing used immunoSEQ multiplex PCR; TCRdb keeps in-frame clones, though not all of them. The sample has 90,000 or so clones; just under 70% are singletons. The chain links TRBV10-3 to TRBJ1-6, with 10 bases fitting TRBD1. The sequenced sample was PBMCs. This clonotype originated in a woman between 50 and 59 years old in good health and CMV-seropositive. The CDR3 region has the DNA TGTGCCATCACTGAGGACAGGGGGAGTTCACCCCTCCACTTT. It encodes CAITEDRGSSPLHF.